This T cell receptor beta chain was recorded in a study of breast tumors, draining lymph nodes, adjacent tissues. This clonotype was observed a handful of times. Breast cancer patients provided tissue from their axillary draining lymph nodes. TCRdb reprocessed the multiplex PCR reads via MiXCR and lists one record per CDR3 protein. The table lists around 150,000 distinct CDR3 sequences, 20% to 25% of them singletons. The V end lost 11 bases, the J end lost 8 bases, and 15 bases lay between the germline ends. This CDR3 is built from 12 residues. In germline, CDR1 is WNHNN, CDR2 SYGVQD (reference sequence).

The sample comprised axillary lymph node tissue. The chain links TRBV10-1 to TRBJ1-4; D is unclear. The receptor's source is a female donor with breast cancer. Some clones in this sample may be carry-over from other donors' samples. As DNA, the CDR3 is TGCGCCCTACCCCCAAGGAAGGAAAAACTGTTTTTT. It translates to CALPPRKEKLFF.